The 28 T cell receptor beta chains in this list originate from one sample, sequenced in a study of control samples from healthy donors and cancer patients. Assay used: immunoSEQ multiplex PCR; TCRdb lists only in-frame clones, some missing. The table records 75,000 to 100,000 clones, 80% to 95% of them present only once. Sequenced input: blood. The receptors were sampled from a human donor in good health. The donor label of this sample is uncertain.

The rearrangement joins TRBV12-5 to TRBJ1-5; D not resolved. The germline CDR1 and CDR2 sequences are LGHNT and FRNRAP. The V end was cut by 3 bases, the J end by 15 bases, with 15 bases between. This CDR3 is 12 amino acids long. CDR3 DNA: TGTGCTAGTGGTTTCCGACCGGGCCCTCTGCATTTT. Encoded protein: CASGFRPGPLHF.

The V call is TRBV9, the J call TRBJ2-7; the match to TRBD2 covers 8 bases. Germline CDR1 and CDR2: SGDLS and YYNGEE. V lost 0 bases, J lost 3 bases, and 8 bases stayed unmatched. The CDR3 is made up of 16 amino acids. The CDR3 sequence: CASSVGVAGPYYEQYF. Written as DNA, the CDR3 is TGTGCCAGCAGCGTAGGGGTAGCGGGGCCTTACTACGAGCAGTACTTC.

This chain uses TRBV24-1 with TRBJ2-7; D perhaps matches TRBD1 (5 bases). This CDR3 has 13 amino acids. Trimming stripped 7 bases from V and 4 bases from J, with 13 bases between. CDR1 and CDR2 (germline): KGHDR, SFDVKD. CDR3 sequence (DNA): TGTGCCACCAGACAGGAGTTGCGATACGAGCAGTACTTC. Amino acids: CATRQELRYEQYF.

The rearrangement uses TRBV9 and TRBJ2-2; D is perhaps TRBD1 (6 bases). In germline, CDR1 is SGDLS, CDR2 YYNGEE. V was trimmed by 4 bases and J by 0 bases, leaving 10 bases between them. This CDR3 contains 15 residues. CDR3 nucleotide sequence: TGTGCCAGCAGCATAGAGGGGGCGAACACCGGGGAGCTGTTTTTT. This gives the protein CASSIEGANTGELFF.

V gene TRBV6-6 combines with J gene TRBJ1-4; weak D call: TRBD1 (6 bases). Germline CDR1 is MNHNY and CDR2 is SVGAGI (reference sequence). Deletions cut 2 bases from V and 8 bases from J, with 18 bases between. The length of the CDR3 is 16 residues. The CDR3 coding sequence is TGTGCCAGCAGTTACCGACTGGGGGGGGCTGGAGAAAAACTGTTTTTT. Its translation is CASSYRLGGAGEKLFF.

This rearrangement joins TRBV6-2 or TRBV6-3 to TRBJ1-2; 7 bases are shared with TRBD1. V lost 5 bases, J lost 6 bases, and 12 bases stayed unmatched. Germline loops: CDR1 MNHEY, CDR2 SVGEGT. The CDR3 runs 15 residues. Here the CDR3 reads CASSPRTGYRDGYTF. The CDR3 DNA is TGTGCCAGCAGTCCCCGGACAGGATATAGGGATGGCTACACCTTC.

The chain carries TRBV7-2 and TRBJ1-4, with 7 bases that match TRBD1. V lost 1 base and J lost 10; bases outside the gene matches: 3. The CDR3 runs 13 residues. Germline V gene lookup returns CDR1 SGHTA and CDR2 FQGNSA. The CDR3 DNA follows: TGTGCCAGCAGCTTAGGAGGGGGCGGAAAACTGTTTTTT. Encoded protein: CASSLGGGGKLFF.

The V and J genes are TRBV7-2 and TRBJ2-3; 7 bases match TRBD2. V shed 4 bases and J 5 bases; nucleotides not matched to a gene: 12. The CDR3 is 16 amino acids. The germline CDR1 and CDR2 sequences are SGHTA and FQGNSA. CDR3 in DNA: TGTGCCAGCAGCTGGTGGGTGGGAGGGAAGGGAGATACGCAGTATTTT. As protein: CASSWWVGGKGDTQYF.

The V gene is TRBV3-1 (or the pseudogene TRBV3-2), the J gene TRBJ2-1, with D possibly being TRBD1 (6 bases). The CDR3 runs 16 residues. V was cut by 2 bases and J by 6 bases, with 17 bases left in between. Germline V lookup: CDR1 LGHDT, CDR2 YNNKEL (reference sequence). CDR3 sequence reads: CASSQQRRGIINEQFF. DNA of the CDR3: TGTGCCAGCAGCCAACAGCGCAGGGGAATTATCAATGAGCAGTTCTTC.

This chain joins TRBV4-1 and TRBJ2-1; a possible D gene is TRBD1 (5 bases). CDR3 size: 16 residues. V lost 1 base and J 0 bases, leaving 10 bases between the germline ends. Germline loops: CDR1 MGHRA, CDR2 YSYEKL. The chain's CDR3 is CASSQGQPGSYNEQFF. CDR3 bases: TGCGCCAGCAGCCAAGGACAGCCCGGCTCCTACAATGAGCAGTTCTTC.

The chain carries TRBV24-1 and TRBJ1-6; TRBD1 is a possible D gene (6 bases). Germline-derived CDR1 and CDR2 are KGHDR and SFDVKD. This CDR3 contains 14 residues. V dropped 9 bases and J dropped 6 bases, with 14 bases sitting between them. The CDR3 here is CATSDGTSNSPLHF. The CDR3 nucleotides read TGTGCCACCTCCGACGGGACAAGTAATTCACCCCTCCACTTT.

This chain links TRBV3-1 (or the pseudogene TRBV3-2) with TRBJ1-2, with 7 bases lining up with TRBD1. Germline CDR1 LGHDT, CDR2 YNNKEL (reference sequence). The length of the CDR3 is 12 residues. V shed 4 bases and J 7 bases; nucleotides not matched to a gene: 3. DNA for the CDR3: TGTGCCAGCAGCCCCAGGGGGACTGGCTACACCTTC. Protein product: CASSPRGTGYTF.

The chain couples TRBV12-5 to TRBJ2-1; TRBD2 agrees at 8 bases. Germline V gene data show CDR1 as LGHNT and CDR2 as FRNRAP. The CDR3 has 13 residues. The V and J ends lost 9 bases and 4 bases, in that order; junction bases with no gene match: 5. CDR3 residues: CASGGARYNEQFF. CDR3 DNA: TGTGCTAGCGGGGGGGCAAGATACAATGAGCAGTTCTTC. Looking up the rest from reference TRBV12-5 and TRBJ2-1 gives the full variable domain: DARVTQTPRHKVTEMGQEVTMRCQPILGHNTVFWYRQTMMQGLELLAYFRNRAPLDDSGMPKDRFSAEMPDATLATLKIQPSEPRDSAVYFCASGGARYNEQFFGPGTRLTVL.

This chain's CDR3 is CATSRDWSGGYTGELFF. The CDR3 region has the DNA TGTGCCACCAGCAGAGACTGGTCGGGGGGGTACACCGGGGAGCTGTTTTTT. This sequence joins TRBV15 and TRBJ2-2; 8 nucleotides line up with TRBD2. Germline loops: CDR1 LNHNV, CDR2 YYDKDF (reference sequence). This CDR3 contains 17 residues. The trim removed 0 bases at V and 3 bases at J, leaving 6 bases unmatched.

The gene calls are TRBV6-5 and TRBJ2-7; TRBD2 agrees at 9 bases. Germline trimming cut 6 bases from V and 3 bases from J; bases unmatched to any gene: 9. CDR1 and CDR2 (germline): MNHEY, SVGAGI. This CDR3 contains 15 residues. Here the CDR3 reads CASSLPGLAGYEQYF. CDR3 nucleotide sequence: TGTGCCAGCAGCTTACCGGGACTAGCAGGCTACGAGCAGTACTTC.

The chain links TRBV4-1 to TRBJ2-7; D remains unclear. V was clipped by 3 bases and J by 3 bases, with 9 bases between them. CDR1 is MGHRA and CDR2 is YSYEKL in the germline V gene. This CDR3 has 13 residues. CDR3 sequence reads: CASSHSENYEQYF. The CDR3 coding sequence is TGCGCCAGCAGCCATTCAGAAAACTACGAGCAGTACTTC.

The V gene is TRBV2, the J gene TRBJ1-1, with TRBD1 as a possible D gene (5 bases). Germline values: CDR1 SNHLY, CDR2 FYNNEI. The CDR3 consists of 13 residues. The V end lost 6 bases, the J end lost 4 bases, and 12 bases lay between the germline ends. CDR3 sequence (DNA): TGTGCCAGCAGCGGGGGGGTGGGCACTGAAGCTTTCTTT. Encoded protein: CASSGGVGTEAFF. Full variable domain (remainder filled in from reference TRBV2 and TRBJ1-1): EPEVTQTPSHQVTQMGQEVILRCVPISNHLYFYWYRQILGQKVEFLVSFYNNEISEKSEIFDDQFSVERPDGSNFTLKIRSTKLEDSAMYFCASSGGVGTEAFFGQGTRLTVV.

This rearrangement joins TRBV11-2 to TRBJ1-5, with TRBD1 identical over 9 bases. V shed 5 bases, J shed 7 bases, and the junction held 6 bases outside the gene matches. The germline CDR1 and CDR2 sequences are SGHAT and FQNNGV. The CDR3 contains 14 residues. The CDR3 DNA reads TGTGCCAGCAGCCGGACAGGGGTTGAGCAGCCCCAGCATTTT. Its translation is CASSRTGVEQPQHF.

The chain couples TRBV15 to TRBJ2-5; 11 positions match TRBD2. The CDR3 runs 14 residues. After removal of 9 bases from V and 3 bases from J, the junction contained 6 bases not matched to a gene. The germline V gene has CDR1 LNHNV and CDR2 YYDKDF (reference sequence). The CDR3 DNA sequence: TGTGCCACGGGCCTAGCGGGGGGCAAAGAGACCCAGTACTTC. This translates into CATGLAGGKETQYF.

The genes are TRBV12-3 or TRBV12-4 and TRBJ2-5; D gene unclear. The CDR3 spans 11 residues. V was trimmed by 2 bases and J by 3 bases, leaving 1 base between them. In DNA, the CDR3 is TGTGCCAGCAGTTTAAAAGAGACCCAGTACTTC. The encoded protein is CASSLKETQYF.

The J gene is TRBJ1-1, the V gene TRBV14; D is undetermined. V dropped 6 bases and J dropped 5 bases, with 7 bases sitting between them. The CDR3 extends over 11 amino acids. Looked up from germline, CDR1 is SGHDN and CDR2 is FVKESK. The CDR3 sequence: CASSKGTEAFF. The CDR3 coding sequence is TGTGCCAGCAGTAAGGGAACTGAAGCTTTCTTT. Full variable domain (outside the CDR3, taken from reference TRBV14 and TRBJ1-1): EAGVTQFPSHSVIEKGQTVTLRCDPISGHDNLYWYRRVMGKEIKFLLHFVKESKQDESGMPNNRFLAERTGGTYSTLKVQPAELEDSGVYFCASSKGTEAFFGQGTRLTVV.

The chain joins TRBV30 to TRBJ1-2; possibly TRBD1 for D (5 bases). CDR1 is GTSNPN, CDR2 SVGIG, per germline (reference sequence). The CDR3 contains 13 residues. V gave up 3 bases and J gave up 2 bases, with 10 bases separating them. DNA of the CDR3: TGTGCCTGGAGGGAATCAGGGAACTATGGCTACACCTTC. Its protein product is CAWRESGNYGYTF.

The chain couples TRBV7-8 to TRBJ2-1, with 8 nucleotides matching TRBD1. This CDR3 contains 16 residues. Germline V gives CDR1 SGHVS, CDR2 FQNEAQ. V trimming: 5 bases; J trimming: 7 bases; junction bases outside the gene matches: 13. Here the CDR3 DNA reads TGTGCCAGCAGCCCTCGGAGGGACAGGTCCCTGAATGAGCAGTTCTTC. It specifies CASSPRRDRSLNEQFF.

As DNA, the CDR3 is TGCGCCAGCAGCCAGAGCGCCGTAACAGGGCATAACAATGAGCAGTTCTTC. It translates to CASSQSAVTGHNNEQFF. The V and J genes are TRBV4-3 and TRBJ2-1, with D possibly TRBD1 on 6 matching bases. Per the germline V gene, CDR1 is LGHNA and CDR2 is YSLEER. V was cut by 3 bases and J by 5 bases, with 20 bases left in between. This CDR3 contains 17 residues.

The chain recombines TRBV14 with TRBJ1-4; the D gene is possibly TRBD1 (6 bases). The germline CDR1 and CDR2 sequences are SGHDN and FVKESK. With 0 bases removed from V and 7 bases from J, the gap between germline ends came to 15 bases. The CDR3 spans 16 residues. The CDR3 nucleotides are TGTGCCAGCAGCCAAGATTTGCCGACAGGTGGTGAAAAACTGTTTTTT. Its translation: CASSQDLPTGGEKLFF. Combining the CDR3 with reference TRBV14 and TRBJ1-4 gives the whole variable domain EAGVTQFPSHSVIEKGQTVTLRCDPISGHDNLYWYRRVMGKEIKFLLHFVKESKQDESGMPNNRFLAERTGGTYSTLKVQPAELEDSGVYFCASSQDLPTGGEKLFFGSGTQLSVL.

This rearrangement joins TRBV29-1 to TRBJ2-5, with TRBD1 matching over 7 bases. The CDR3 contains 18 residues. Germline V gene sequence: CDR1 SQVTM, CDR2 ANQGSEA. V gave up 6 bases and J gave up 4 bases; unmatched junction bases: 23. This CDR3 reads CSVERLKGAQGQSETQYF. The CDR3 nucleotides are TGCAGCGTCGAGCGCCTAAAGGGGGCCCAGGGTCAGTCAGAGACCCAGTACTTC.

The chain has TRBV4-2 and TRBJ2-5, with 15 bases matching TRBD2. With V trimmed by 4 bases and J by 5 bases, 8 bases remained unmatched. Germline CDR1 reads LGHNA; CDR2 reads YNFKEQ. CDR3 length: 17 amino acids. CDR3 protein: CASSPRTSGGAEETQYF. CDR3 nucleotide sequence: TGTGCCAGCAGCCCGAGGACTAGCGGGGGGGCGGAGGAGACCCAGTACTTC.

The CDR3 loop is CAISGHNEQFF. CDR3 DNA: TGTGCCATCAGCGGTCACAATGAGCAGTTCTTC. The chain has TRBV10-3 and TRBJ2-1; D gene uncertain. CDR1 is ENHRY, CDR2 SYGVKD, per germline. Trimming took off 6 bases at V and 5 bases at J, with 5 bases between the two ends. CDR3 size: 11 residues.